A selection of T cell receptor beta chains follows, all from one sample in a study of T cells in tuberculosis. Sequenced by immunoSEQ multiplex PCR; TCRdb stores in-frame clones only, minus some. This table holds 25,000 to 40,000 clones, roughly 87% found once. The starting material was PBMCs, obtained at tuberculosis diagnosis. Receptors originate from an adult with tuberculosis. Both conserved end residues are part of each CDR3. A D gene is named only where the DNA matches it firmly. Size is stated for part of the rows, as once, few or many counts, or as a class when the clone is expanded.

D gene: TRBD1
clone size: NA
V gene: TRBV7-2
CDR3 protein: CASSLGTARGQGALYF

D gene: NA
clone size: NA
V gene: TRBV4-1
CDR3 protein: CASSQPTRSSYNEQFF

D gene: NA
clone size: NA
V gene: TRBV4-1
CDR3 protein: CASSRTGGGTPDTQYF

D gene: TRBD1
clone size: NA
V gene: TRBV5-1
CDR3 protein: CASSLDTGTVAEAFF

D gene: TRBD1
clone size: NA
V gene: TRBV28
CDR3 protein: CASSPPGQGVWQYF

D gene: NA
clone size: NA
V gene: TRBV7-2
CDR3 protein: CASSSLGGGETQYF

D gene: NA
clone size: once
V gene: TRBV4-3
CDR3 protein: CASSPKGQNSYEQYF

D gene: NA
clone size: once
V gene: TRBV7-9
CDR3 protein: CASSSQTPRLQDLYGYTF

D gene: NA
clone size: NA
V gene: TRBV5-5
CDR3 protein: CASSLGPRAARFYEQYF

D gene: TRBD2
clone size: NA
V gene: TRBV2
CDR3 protein: CASSYPSGGGASTDTQYF

D gene: NA
clone size: NA
V gene: TRBV7-9
CDR3 protein: CASIKGHWNTEAFF

D gene: NA
clone size: NA
V gene: TRBV29-1
CDR3 protein: CSVEQDRPNYGYTF

D gene: NA
clone size: NA
V gene: TRBV10-2
CDR3 protein: CASSDVQGRDYGYTF

D gene: NA
clone size: NA
V gene: TRBV15
CDR3 protein: CATSRGGVGSEKLFF

D gene: NA
clone size: NA
V gene: TRBV11-2
CDR3 protein: CASSLGVGGSEQFF

D gene: TRBD1
clone size: NA
V gene: TRBV4-3
CDR3 protein: CASSQSGQGFSYEQYF

D gene: NA
clone size: NA
V gene: TRBV9
CDR3 protein: CASSASSRQAYYNEQFF

D gene: NA
clone size: NA
V gene: TRBV20-1
CDR3 protein: CSVGGEKLFF

D gene: TRBD1
clone size: NA
V gene: TRBV28
CDR3 protein: CAAEGDRGNNSPLHF

D gene: NA
clone size: NA
V gene: TRBV11-1
CDR3 protein: CASSFTGTGELFF

D gene: NA
clone size: NA
V gene: TRBV7-3
CDR3 protein: CASSTAYGNEQFF

D gene: TRBD1
clone size: NA
V gene: TRBV10-3
CDR3 protein: CASYAGTGTYNEQFF

D gene: NA
clone size: NA
V gene: TRBV2
CDR3 protein: CASSVGESINYGYTF

D gene: NA
clone size: NA
V gene: TRBV11-2
CDR3 protein: CASSLVAGNSYNEQFF

D gene: NA
clone size: NA
V gene: TRBV7-2
CDR3 protein: CASSFGETQYF

D gene: NA
clone size: NA
V gene: TRBV4-3
CDR3 protein: CASSQDEDTYEQYF

D gene: NA
clone size: NA
V gene: TRBV28
CDR3 protein: CAINREIYGYTF

D gene: TRBD1
clone size: NA
V gene: TRBV4-3
CDR3 protein: CASSQGLGQVEETQYF

D gene: NA
clone size: NA
V gene: TRBV5-4
CDR3 protein: CASSLRGRGYTDTQYF

D gene: NA
clone size: once
V gene: TRBV7-2
CDR3 protein: CASSLTGSSYNEQFF